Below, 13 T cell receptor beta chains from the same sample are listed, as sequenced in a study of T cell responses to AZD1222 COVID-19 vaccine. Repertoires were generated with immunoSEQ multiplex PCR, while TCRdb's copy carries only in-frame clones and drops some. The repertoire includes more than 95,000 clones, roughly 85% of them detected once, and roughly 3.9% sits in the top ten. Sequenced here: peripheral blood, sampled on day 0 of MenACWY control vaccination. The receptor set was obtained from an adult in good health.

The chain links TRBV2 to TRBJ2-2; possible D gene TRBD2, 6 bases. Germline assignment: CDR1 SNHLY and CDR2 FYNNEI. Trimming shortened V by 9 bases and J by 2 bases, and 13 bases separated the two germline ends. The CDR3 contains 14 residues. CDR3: CASRGLVNTGELFF. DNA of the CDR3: TGTGCCAGTCGGGGACTGGTTAACACCGGGGAGCTGTTTTTT.

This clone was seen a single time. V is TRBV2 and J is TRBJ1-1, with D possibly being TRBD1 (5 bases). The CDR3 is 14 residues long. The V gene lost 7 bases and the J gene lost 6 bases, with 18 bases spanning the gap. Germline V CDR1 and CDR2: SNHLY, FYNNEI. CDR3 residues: CASIFDSWGSEAFF. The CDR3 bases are TGTGCCAGCATATTCGACTCCTGGGGCTCTGAAGCTTTCTTT.

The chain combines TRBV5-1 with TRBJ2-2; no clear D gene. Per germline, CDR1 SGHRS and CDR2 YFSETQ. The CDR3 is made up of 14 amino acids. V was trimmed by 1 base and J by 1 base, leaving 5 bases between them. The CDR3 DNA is TGCGCCAGCAGCTTGAGGGTGAACACCGGGGAGCTGTTTTTT. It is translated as CASSLRVNTGELFF.

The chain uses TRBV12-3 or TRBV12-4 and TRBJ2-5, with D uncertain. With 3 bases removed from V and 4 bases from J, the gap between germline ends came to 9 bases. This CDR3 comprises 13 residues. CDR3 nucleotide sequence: TGTGCCAGCAGTTTTCGACTGCGAGAGACCCAGTACTTC. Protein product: CASSFRLRETQYF.

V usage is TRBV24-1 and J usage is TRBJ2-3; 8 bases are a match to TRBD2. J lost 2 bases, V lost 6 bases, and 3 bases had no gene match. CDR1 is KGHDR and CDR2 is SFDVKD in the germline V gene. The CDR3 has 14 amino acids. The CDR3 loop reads CATSRGGPTDTQYF. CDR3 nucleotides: TGTGCCACCAGTCGGGGGGGGCCCACAGATACGCAGTATTTT.

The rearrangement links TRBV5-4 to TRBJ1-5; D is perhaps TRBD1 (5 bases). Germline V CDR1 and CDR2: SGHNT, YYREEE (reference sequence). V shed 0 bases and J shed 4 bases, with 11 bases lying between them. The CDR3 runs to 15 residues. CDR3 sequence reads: CASSLVRNRNQPQHF. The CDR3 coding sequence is TGTGCCAGCAGCTTGGTCCGGAACAGGAATCAGCCCCAGCATTTT.

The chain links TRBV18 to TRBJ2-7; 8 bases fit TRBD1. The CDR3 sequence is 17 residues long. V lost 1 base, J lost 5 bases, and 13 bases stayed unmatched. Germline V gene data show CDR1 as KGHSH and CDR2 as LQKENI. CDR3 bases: TGTGCCAGCTCACCACGGATACCGGGGACAGGTAAACACGAGCAGTACTTC. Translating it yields CASSPRIPGTGKHEQYF.

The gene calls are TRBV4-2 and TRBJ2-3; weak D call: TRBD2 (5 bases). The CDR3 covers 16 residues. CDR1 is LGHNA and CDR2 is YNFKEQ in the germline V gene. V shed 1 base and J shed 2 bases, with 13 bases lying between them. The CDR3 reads CASSQVGRTFTDTQYF. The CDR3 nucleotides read TGTGCCAGCAGCCAAGTCGGCCGGACTTTCACAGATACGCAGTATTTT.

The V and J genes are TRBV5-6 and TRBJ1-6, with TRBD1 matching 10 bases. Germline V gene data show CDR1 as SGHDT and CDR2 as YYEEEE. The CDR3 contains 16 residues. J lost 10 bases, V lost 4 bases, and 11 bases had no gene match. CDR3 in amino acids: CASSLIAGTGASPLHF. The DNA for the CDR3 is TGTGCCAGCAGCCTAATTGCCGGGACAGGGGCCTCACCCCTCCACTTT.

CDR3 loop: CASSQPDRVNTEAFF. For the CDR3, the DNA is TGTGCCAGCAGCCAACCGGACAGGGTGAACACTGAAGCTTTCTTT. The chain employs TRBV4-2 and TRBJ1-1, with 8 bases matching TRBD1. V gave up 2 bases and J gave up 0 bases; unmatched junction bases: 2. CDR3 length equals 15 residues. Germline loops: CDR1 LGHNA, CDR2 YNFKEQ.

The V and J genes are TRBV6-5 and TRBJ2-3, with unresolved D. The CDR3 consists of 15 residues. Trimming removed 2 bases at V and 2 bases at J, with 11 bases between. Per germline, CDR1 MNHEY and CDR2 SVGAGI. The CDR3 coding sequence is TGTGCCAGCAGTTACCGCTATCCTACCACAGATACGCAGTATTTT. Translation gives CASSYRYPTTDTQYF.

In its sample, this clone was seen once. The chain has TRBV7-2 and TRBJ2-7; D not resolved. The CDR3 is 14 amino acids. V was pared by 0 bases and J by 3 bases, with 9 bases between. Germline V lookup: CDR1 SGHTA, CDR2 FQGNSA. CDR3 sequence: CASSLAYRSYEQYF. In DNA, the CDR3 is TGTGCCAGCAGCTTAGCGTACAGAAGCTACGAGCAGTACTTC.

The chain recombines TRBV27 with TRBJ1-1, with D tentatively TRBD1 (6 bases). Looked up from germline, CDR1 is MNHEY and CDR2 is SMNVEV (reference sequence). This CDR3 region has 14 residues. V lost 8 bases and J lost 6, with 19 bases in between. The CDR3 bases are TGTGCCAGCCACGCGCTCAGGGGCCCTTCTGAAGCTTTCTTT. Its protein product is CASHALRGPSEAFF.